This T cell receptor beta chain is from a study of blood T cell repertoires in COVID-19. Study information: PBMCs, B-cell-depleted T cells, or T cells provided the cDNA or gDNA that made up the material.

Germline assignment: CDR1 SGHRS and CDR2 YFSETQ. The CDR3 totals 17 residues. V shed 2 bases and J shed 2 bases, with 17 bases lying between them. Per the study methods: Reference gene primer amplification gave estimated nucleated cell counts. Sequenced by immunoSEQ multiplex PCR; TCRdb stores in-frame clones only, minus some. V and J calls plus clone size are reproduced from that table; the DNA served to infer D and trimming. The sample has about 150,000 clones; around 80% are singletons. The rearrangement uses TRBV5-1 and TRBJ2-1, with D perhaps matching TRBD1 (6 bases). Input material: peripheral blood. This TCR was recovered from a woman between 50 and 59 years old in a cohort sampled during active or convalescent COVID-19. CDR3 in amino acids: CASSFYRVRNPYNEQFF. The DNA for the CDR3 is TGCGCCAGCAGCTTCTACAGGGTTCGTAACCCCTACAATGAGCAGTTCTTC.